This T cell receptor (beta chain) was sequenced during a study of regulatory T cells in long-lasting Graves disease. Broader study findings: The study found TRBV28, TRBJ1-2 and TRBJ2-5 favored in persistent disease. Whereas 900 to 1,000 public clonotypes were shared by new patients, persistent patients shared more, at approximately 2,700.

Relying on iRepertoire HTBI primers and Arm-PCR of CDR3 regions, the team built TCR beta libraries. One entry per CDR3 protein, called by TCRdb with MiXCR from the multiplex PCR reads. The top ten hold less than 15% of the sample, which has approximately 490,000 distinct CDR3 sequences, 15% to 20% seen once. Time point defined: newly diagnosed GD, antithyroid drugs for less than 3 months. Making the TCR library involved RNA that had been extracted from PBMCs. This clonotype was found many times. Its antigen is as yet unknown. Germline loops: CDR1 SEHNR, CDR2 FQNEAQ (reference sequence). The V segment lost 4 bases and the J segment 8 bases; nucleotides outside the gene matches: 3. This CDR3 has 13 residues. These data were also filed under a second study, of T cells in Graves' hyperthyroidism and ophthalmopathy.

The chain joins TRBV7-9 to TRBJ2-1; 9 positions agree with TRBD2. This receptor was identified in a man between 40 and 49 years old with Graves disease. The sequences come from peripheral blood mononuclear cells (PBMCs), collected at new diagnosis, from a patient treated with antithyroid drugs. The CDR3 reads CASSSTSGDEQFF. The CDR3 DNA sequence: TGTGCCAGCAGCTCGACTAGCGGCGATGAGCAGTTCTTC.